This TCR beta chain was retrieved from a study of T cell changes during pregnancy in multiple sclerosis. The assay was immunoSEQ multiplex PCR, and TCRdb's table has in-frame clones only and misses some. The table lists about 54,000 clones, approximately 91% of them singletons. In germline, CDR1 is LNHDA, CDR2 SQIVND (reference sequence). V lost 6 bases and J lost 4; bases outside the gene matches: 2. CDR3 size: 14 residues. The receptor was derived from a female donor in good health, enrolled as a control in a pregnancy study. J is TRBJ2-1 and V is TRBV19; 11 bases align to TRBD2. Material: peripheral blood, obtained after pregnancy. The CDR3 reads CASSRLAGYNEQFF. CDR3 sequence (DNA): TGTGCCAGTAGCAGACTAGCGGGGTACAATGAGCAGTTCTTC.